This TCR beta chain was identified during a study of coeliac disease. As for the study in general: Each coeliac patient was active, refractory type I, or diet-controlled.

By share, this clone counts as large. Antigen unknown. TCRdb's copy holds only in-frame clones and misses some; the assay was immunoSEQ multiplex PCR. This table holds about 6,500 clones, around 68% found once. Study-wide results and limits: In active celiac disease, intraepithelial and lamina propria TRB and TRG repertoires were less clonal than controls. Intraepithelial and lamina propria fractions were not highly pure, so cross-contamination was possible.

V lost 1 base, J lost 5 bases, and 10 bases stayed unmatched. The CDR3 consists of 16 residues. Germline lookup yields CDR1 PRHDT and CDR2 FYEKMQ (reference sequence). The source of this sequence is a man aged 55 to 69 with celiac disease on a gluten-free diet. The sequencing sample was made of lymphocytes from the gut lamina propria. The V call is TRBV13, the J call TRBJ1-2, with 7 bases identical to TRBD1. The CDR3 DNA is TGTGCCAGCAGCTTAGCAGGACAGGACCAACTATATGGCTACACCTTC. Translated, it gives CASSLAGQDQLYGYTF.